This is a list of T cell receptor beta chains from one sample in a study of monozygotic twins with cystic fibrosis. The repertoire was sequenced with immunoSEQ multiplex PCR; TCRdb's copy has only in-frame clones and lacks some. The sample holds tens of thousands of clones, 95% to 98% seen once. Input material: blood. The receptors were sampled from a girl between 5 and 17 years old with cystic fibrosis. Each CDR3 is given with its conserved first and last residue. Fields, in order: clone size, J gene, V gene, CDR3 protein. Clone sizes are given selectively: once, few, many, or a class where the clone is expanded.

clone size: .
J gene: TRBJ2-1
V gene: TRBV4-2
CDR3 protein: CASSQEIWTSRSYNEQFF

clone size: .
J gene: TRBJ2-7
V gene: TRBV7-9
CDR3 protein: CASSLGLGTYEQYF

clone size: .
J gene: TRBJ1-1
V gene: TRBV29-1
CDR3 protein: CSVFQGAGNTEAFF

clone size: .
J gene: TRBJ2-1
V gene: TRBV5-1
CDR3 protein: CASSLGSVRSGSSLKQFF

clone size: .
J gene: TRBJ2-3
V gene: TRBV7-2
CDR3 protein: CASSWTSGSILDTQYF

clone size: .
J gene: TRBJ1-5
V gene: TRBV6-5
CDR3 protein: CASSPTGGETSQHF

clone size: .
J gene: TRBJ1-1
V gene: TRBV10-2
CDR3 protein: CASSEYPTGWTEAFF

clone size: .
J gene: TRBJ2-7
V gene: TRBV6-1
CDR3 protein: CASSEAASYRSYEQYF

clone size: .
J gene: TRBJ2-3
V gene: TRBV9
CDR3 protein: CASSALRQGTDTQYF

clone size: .
J gene: TRBJ2-1
V gene: TRBV6-5
CDR3 protein: CASRMYNEQFF

clone size: .
J gene: TRBJ2-2
V gene: TRBV5-6
CDR3 protein: CASSSGQGVGGGELFF

clone size: .
J gene: TRBJ2-1
V gene: TRBV7-9
CDR3 protein: CASSLVLYNEQFF

clone size: .
J gene: TRBJ2-1
V gene: TRBV7-9
CDR3 protein: CASSLGNNEQFF

clone size: .
J gene: TRBJ2-1
V gene: TRBV6-4
CDR3 protein: CASSRNPGTSSYNEQFF

clone size: .
J gene: TRBJ2-7
V gene: TRBV6-4
CDR3 protein: CASSAAPGGGYEQYF

clone size: .
J gene: TRBJ2-7
V gene: TRBV6-5
CDR3 protein: CASSPRLTSGAEQYF

clone size: .
J gene: TRBJ1-1
V gene: TRBV7-9
CDR3 protein: CASSARDRSNTEAFF

clone size: .
J gene: TRBJ1-2
V gene: TRBV2
CDR3 protein: CASSLPGSPVYGYTF

clone size: .
J gene: TRBJ2-2
V gene: TRBV5-1
CDR3 protein: CASSAGYTGELFF

clone size: .
J gene: TRBJ2-2
V gene: TRBV6-5
CDR3 protein: CASTRQGRDTGELFF

clone size: .
J gene: TRBJ1-2
V gene: TRBV5-1
CDR3 protein: CASSYEGGHGYTF

clone size: .
J gene: TRBJ2-1
V gene: TRBV18
CDR3 protein: CASSPRLFHEQFF

clone size: .
J gene: TRBJ1-2
V gene: TRBV4-3
CDR3 protein: CASSHRATGQGLYGYTF

clone size: .
J gene: TRBJ2-3
V gene: TRBV5-8
CDR3 protein: CASSLNGALTDTQYF

clone size: .
J gene: TRBJ2-3
V gene: TRBV7-3
CDR3 protein: CASSLGGLTDTQYF

clone size: .
J gene: TRBJ1-3
V gene: TRBV21-1
CDR3 protein: CASPRTGTGYGNTIYF

clone size: .
J gene: TRBJ2-7
V gene: TRBV6-5
CDR3 protein: CASSYSKGRGTYEQYF

clone size: .
J gene: TRBJ2-3
V gene: TRBV7-3
CDR3 protein: CASSLSGSSADTQYF

clone size: .
J gene: TRBJ1-2
V gene: TRBV7-2
CDR3 protein: CASSLRHDRAEGYTF

clone size: .
J gene: TRBJ2-1
V gene: TRBV7-3
CDR3 protein: CASSLTKYNEQFF

clone size: .
J gene: TRBJ1-2
V gene: TRBV7-2
CDR3 protein: CASSPRRAVSNYTF

clone size: .
J gene: TRBJ1-5
V gene: TRBV2
CDR3 protein: CASSPDRGVNQPQHF

clone size: once
J gene: TRBJ1-5
V gene: TRBV30
CDR3 protein: CAWSYGQAPNQPQHF

clone size: .
J gene: TRBJ2-5
V gene: TRBV18
CDR3 protein: CASSPTLLAGEQETQYF

clone size: .
J gene: TRBJ2-3
V gene: TRBV7-9
CDR3 protein: CASTPFGAGGPSPPDTQYF

clone size: .
J gene: TRBJ2-7
V gene: TRBV11-2
CDR3 protein: CASSYGLSPLPEQYF

clone size: .
J gene: TRBJ2-2
V gene: TRBV9
CDR3 protein: CASSVVSGELFF

clone size: .
J gene: TRBJ1-4
V gene: TRBV5-4
CDR3 protein: CASSPDRGGTNEKLFF

clone size: .
J gene: TRBJ2-3
V gene: TRBV18
CDR3 protein: CASSPVGSTDTQYF

clone size: .
J gene: TRBJ1-1
V gene: TRBV7-9
CDR3 protein: CASSSPLGDIENTEAFF

clone size: once
J gene: TRBJ2-7
V gene: TRBV7-2
CDR3 protein: CASSPRGGGSYEQYF

clone size: .
J gene: TRBJ2-1
V gene: TRBV6-5
CDR3 protein: CASSYMDEQFF

clone size: .
J gene: TRBJ2-2
V gene: TRBV2
CDR3 protein: CASSKDTGELFF

clone size: .
J gene: TRBJ1-5
V gene: TRBV15
CDR3 protein: CATKGENQPQHF

clone size: once
J gene: TRBJ2-1
V gene: TRBV7-2
CDR3 protein: CASSLEARGPLEFF

clone size: .
J gene: TRBJ2-5
V gene: TRBV4-1
CDR3 protein: CASSQPRRGSQETQYF

clone size: .
J gene: TRBJ2-5
V gene: TRBV5-4
CDR3 protein: CASSLGSGLTEETQYF

clone size: .
J gene: TRBJ1-1
V gene: TRBV12-5
CDR3 protein: CASGLTGDTEAFF

clone size: .
J gene: TRBJ1-4
V gene: TRBV28
CDR3 protein: CASSPHTGTGSDRLFF

clone size: .
J gene: TRBJ2-7
V gene: TRBV5-1
CDR3 protein: CASSSEAGNRYEQYF

clone size: .
J gene: TRBJ2-7
V gene: TRBV6-5
CDR3 protein: CASSARTSGSAEQYF

clone size: .
J gene: TRBJ2-2
V gene: TRBV5-1
CDR3 protein: CASSLPGTGTYNTGELFF

clone size: .
J gene: TRBJ2-3
V gene: TRBV6-1
CDR3 protein: CASTQDRLRDTQYF